This TCR beta chain was sequenced in a study of T cells after yellow fever vaccination (dated 2019 in TCRdb). As for the study more broadly: Libraries from fractions with low cell numbers were prepared with the SMART-Seq v4 Ultra Low Input RNA kit. Blood was drawn at multiple timepoints before and after primary and secondary immunization, with bulk PBMC replicates and cell subsets isolated. Bulk TCR alpha and beta repertoires were sequenced longitudinally to track T-cell clones before and after primary and booster YFV17D yellow fever vaccination. Two healthy male donors made up the cohort, one aged 18 to 30 years and the other aged 30 to 39 years.

The sample's treatment or condition label, decoded: live attenuated yellow fever vaccine strain. A standard Ficoll-Paque protocol was used to isolate PBMCs from peripheral blood. CD4 and CD8 T-cell fractions were isolated with Dynabeads CD4 and CD8 positive selection kits. RNA was extracted with TriZol from bulk PBMCs, CD4 and CD8 fractions, and dextramer-positive and dextramer-negative fractions. This clonotype appeared a few times. Its antigen is unknown. Base-call qualities are not available, and no considerably larger clone is one nucleotide away. These reads were obtained on an Illumina NovaSeq 6000. TCR cDNA was made using 5'RACE template switching, a step that added a universal primer site and unique molecular identifiers. Priming for cDNA synthesis came from both the TCR alpha and TCR beta constant segments. Two PCR steps were used to amplify libraries, with sample barcodes and sequencing adapters being added in the second step. Sequencing of libraries was performed on Illumina HiSeq 2500 (2x100 bp) or NovaSeq (2x150 bp). As for the original processing: MIGEC was used to demultiplex reads and collapse the reads into UMI consensus sequences, and MiXCR was used for V(D)J alignment. Vaccine-responding clonotypes were defined with edgeR using replicate PBMC samples, requiring FDR below 0.01 and a log2 fold change above 5 up to day 15. Each bulk clonotype was labeled CD4 or CD8 based on which sequenced repertoire, CD4 or CD8, contained the clonotype at higher abundance. TCRdb trimmed public reads at Q25 via fastp, called clones via MiXCR and kept in-frame beta chains. Each entry merges the rows of one CDR3 protein and shows their most common DNA and genes. TCRdb's processing, not the authors' own work, is the source of the V and J calls. Here the sample has about 340,000 distinct CDR3 sequences; roughly an eighth occur a single time. The ten largest clones take up 2.5% to 3.5% of the sample.

V is trimmed back by 0 bases and J by 5 bases, and the junction contains 6 bases that no gene match accounts for. There are 15 amino acids in the CDR3, from cysteine to phenylalanine inclusive. The sequence is cut down to CDR3 DNA, 45 bases in frame from base 1. CDR1 and CDR2, per the germline V gene, are SGDLS and YYNGEE. Broader findings and caveats from the paper: The secondary T-cell response was weaker than the primary response but faster, peaking on day 5 instead of day 15. A small fraction of clonotypes appeared in both the CD4 and CD8 compartments, likely as a result of convergent recombination. Because the study included only a couple of donors, the extent to which the findings can be generalized is limited. Most clones expanded after primary vaccination (approximately 96% of CD4 and approximately 90% of CD8) were re-detected after the booster, suggesting that broad memory maintenance occurred. FACS-sorted repertoires could contain abundant contaminating clonotypes from the bulk population, so computational filtering was required.

The clonotype comes from a man younger than 35 who received the YFV17D yellow fever vaccine. Source: CD4+ T cells sorted from PBMCs, taken 15 days after the yellow fever booster vaccination. This sequence uses TRBV9 and TRBJ2-7; TRBD1 matches 9 bases in the middle. Read as DNA, the sequence is TGTGCCAGCAGCGTAGAGGGGACAGGGTACAACGAGCAGTACTTC. Its protein reads: CASSVEGTGYNEQYF. With the rest looked up from the reference TRBV9 and TRBJ2-7 genes rather than sequenced, the full variable domain is DSGVTQTPKHLITATGQRVTLRCSPRSGDLSVYWYQQSLDQGLQFLIQYYNGEERAKGNILERFSAQQFPDLHSELNLSSLELGDSALYFCASSVEGTGYNEQYFGPGTRLTVT.